This entry is about one TCR beta chain. Its antigen is not known. This specimen belongs to a study of cytomegalovirus exposure and HLA in healthy donors. General observations from the study: According to reports, the classifier identified cytomegalovirus status with high specificity and sensitivity. The listing of roughly 160 TCR beta chains classed them as cytomegalovirus-associated.

Profiled with immunoSEQ multiplex PCR; TCRdb holds only in-frame clones, not every one. Found here are about 250,000 clones, roughly 89% of them singletons; the top ten hold approximately 2.5%. Sequenced input: PBMCs. The sequence was obtained from a man younger than 35 in good health and CMV-seronegative.

This chain's CDR3 is CASSVNMWTGNSPLHF. CDR3 in DNA: TGTGCCAGCAGTGTGAACATGTGGACAGGAAATTCACCCCTCCACTTT. The genes are TRBV6-1 and TRBJ1-6, with 7 nucleotides matching TRBD1. Germline lookup yields CDR1 MNHNS and CDR2 SASEGT. This CDR3 spans 16 amino acids. V was pared by 4 bases and J by 7 bases, with 10 bases of the junction left unmatched.